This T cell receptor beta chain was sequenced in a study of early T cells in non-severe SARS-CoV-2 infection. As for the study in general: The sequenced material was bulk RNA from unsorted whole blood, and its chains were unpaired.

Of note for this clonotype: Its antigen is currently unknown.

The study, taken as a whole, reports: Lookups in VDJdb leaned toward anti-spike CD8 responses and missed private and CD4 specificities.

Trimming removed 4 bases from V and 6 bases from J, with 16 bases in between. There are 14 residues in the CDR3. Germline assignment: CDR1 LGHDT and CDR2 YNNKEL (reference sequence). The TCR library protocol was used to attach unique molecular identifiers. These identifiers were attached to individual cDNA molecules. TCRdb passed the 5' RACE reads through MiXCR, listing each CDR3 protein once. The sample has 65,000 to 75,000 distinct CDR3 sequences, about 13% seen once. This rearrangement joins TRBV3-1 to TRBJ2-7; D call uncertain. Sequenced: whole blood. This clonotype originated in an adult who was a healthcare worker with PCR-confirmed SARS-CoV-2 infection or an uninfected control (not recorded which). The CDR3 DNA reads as TGTGCCAGCAGCCCCATGACTGGTCCGGGCGAGCAGTACTTC. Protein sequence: CASSPMTGPGEQYF.